Sequencing of this T cell receptor beta chain was carried out in a study of control samples from healthy donors and cancer patients. The data were produced by immunoSEQ multiplex PCR, yet TCRdb's version contains in-frame clones alone and is incomplete. The sample records about 78,000 clones, 85% to 90% being singletons. Sequencing used blood. This clonotype originated in a woman aged 55-70 years in good health.

The CDR3 sequence: CASSHSGASAVGTDTQYF. The CDR3 coding sequence is TGTGCCAGCAGTCACAGCGGGGCCTCCGCGGTCGGCACAGATACGCAGTATTTT. The J gene is TRBJ2-3, the V gene TRBV6-2 or TRBV6-3; 7 bases line up with TRBD2. V lost 5 bases to trimming and J lost 1 base; unmatched junction nucleotides: 15. The CDR3 is 18 amino acids. CDR1 and CDR2 (germline): MNHEY, SVGEGT.